The clone carrying this T cell receptor (beta chain) has at least ten counts. Its specificity is unknown. These data are taken from a study of early T cells in non-severe SARS-CoV-2 infection. Study at large: Unpaired chains resulted from sequencing bulk RNA of unsorted whole blood.

Individual cDNA molecules carried attached unique molecular identifiers. MiXCR was run by TCRdb on the 5' RACE reads, yielding one entry per CDR3 protein. The table includes under 85,000 distinct CDR3 sequences, over 4% detected once. Germline CDR1 MDHEN, CDR2 SYDVKM. V was pared by 5 bases and J by 10 bases, with 16 bases between. This CDR3 has 13 residues. Study results and caveats: VDJdb matching skewed toward anti-spike CD8 responses, missing private and CD4 specificities.

The V and J genes are TRBV28 and TRBJ2-3; D gene uncertain. The TCR comes from an adult who was a healthcare worker with PCR-confirmed SARS-CoV-2 infection or an uninfected control (not recorded which). Sample: whole blood, taken at baseline. DNA for the CDR3: TGTGCCAGCAGTCCCCCGAGACGTGAGTCGCAGTATTTT. Protein product: CASSPPRRESQYF.